A single sample gave rise to the 19 T cell receptor beta chains below, sequenced in a study of blood T cells in healthy people across ages. Using a J-beta primer mix together with a sample-barcoded 5' primer, a second PCR was run for roughly 7 to 11 cycles. TCRdb re-called the 5' RACE reads through MiXCR, storing one row per CDR3 protein. The table lists about 1.7 million distinct CDR3 sequences, about 30% of them singletons. Sequenced material: blood. The receptor set was obtained from a woman aged 30 to 39 in good health.

The table lists this clonotype with a few counts. The chain combines TRBV5-5 with TRBJ2-3; maybe TRBD2 (5 bases). V lost 5 bases and J 4 bases, leaving 14 bases between the germline ends. This CDR3 spans 14 amino acids. CDR1 is SGHKS, CDR2 YYEKEE, per germline (reference sequence). The CDR3 nucleotides read TGTGCCAGCAGGAACGGTGGTAGCGCAGATACGCAGTATTTT. It yields the protein CASRNGGSADTQYF.

J is TRBJ2-3 and V is TRBV12-3 or TRBV12-4, with D unclear. V lost 6 bases to trimming and J lost 6 bases, with 13 bases between them. There are 13 residues in the CDR3. CDR3 sequence: CASSPSPSDTQYF. In DNA form, the CDR3 reads TGTGCCAGCAGCCCCTCGCCGTCGGATACGCAGTATTTT.

The chain recombines TRBV30 with TRBJ2-1, with a weak D call TRBD1 (6 bases). The V end was cut by 3 bases, the J end by 3 bases, with 9 bases between. Germline lookup yields CDR1 GTSNPN and CDR2 SVGIG (reference sequence). This CDR3 has 13 residues. In DNA form, the CDR3 reads TGTGCCTGGAGCGGACAGCTCTACAATGAGCAGTTCTTC. This gives the protein CAWSGQLYNEQFF.

This chain links TRBV28 with TRBJ1-1; TRBD1 matches 9 bases. This CDR3 spans 15 amino acids. Trimming removed 6 bases from V and 0 bases from J; junction bases left unmatched: 5. The germline gives CDR1 MDHEN, CDR2 SYDVKM. The DNA for the CDR3 is TGTGCCAGCAGAAGGACAGGGGACATGAACACTGAAGCTTTCTTT. Residues: CASRRTGDMNTEAFF. The full variable domain, rest sourced from reference TRBV28 and TRBJ1-1, is DVKVTQSSRYLVKRTGEKVFLECVQDMDHENMFWYRQDPGLGLRLIYFSYDVKMKEKGDIPEGYSVSREKKERFSLILESASTNQTSMYLCASRRTGDMNTEAFFGQGTRLTVV.

The chain couples TRBV6-6 to TRBJ1-1; D not certain. V lost 0 bases, J lost 7 bases, and 12 bases lay in between. The CDR3 extends over 14 amino acids. Per the germline V gene, CDR1 is MNHNY and CDR2 is SVGAGI (reference sequence). The CDR3 DNA reads TGTGCCAGCAGTTACTCGAAAGAGACCGATGAAGCTTTCTTT. Amino acids: CASSYSKETDEAFF.

This clonotype occurred a few times. This chain joins TRBV5-6 and TRBJ2-1; 9 nucleotides agree with TRBD2. From germline, CDR1 is SGHDT and CDR2 YYEEEE. The CDR3 spans 15 residues. With 4 bases clipped from V and 4 bases from J, the junction kept 6 bases outside the gene matches. Here the CDR3 reads CASSVSGGRYNEQFF. The CDR3 DNA reads as TGTGCCAGCAGCGTTAGCGGGGGACGATACAATGAGCAGTTCTTC.

This clonotype was seen only a few times. The chain joins TRBV24-1 to TRBJ2-7, with D maybe TRBD1 (6 bases). This CDR3 has 14 amino acids. Germline loops: CDR1 KGHDR, CDR2 SFDVKD. V gave up 4 bases and J gave up 1 base, with 10 bases separating them. This CDR3 reads CATSETGLSYEQYF. CDR3 coding DNA: TGTGCCACCAGTGAAACAGGGCTTTCCTACGAGCAGTACTTC.

This clonotype has a handful of counts. The J gene is TRBJ1-1, the V gene TRBV7-2, with D unclear. CDR1 is SGHTA, CDR2 FQGNSA, per germline. Between the trimmed V and J ends, which lost 3 bases and 3 bases, there was a span of 11 bases. This CDR3 contains 14 residues. CDR3 protein: CASSFLNFYTEAFF. CDR3 nucleotides: TGTGCCAGCAGCTTTCTTAACTTTTACACTGAAGCTTTCTTT.

As regards this clonotype: Compared with germline, one end of the junction differs, possibly owing to a read error. The CDR3 DNA reads as TGTGCCAGCAGCTTAAGACAGGGGATGAACACTGAAGCTTTCTTT. Translating it yields CASSLRQGMNTEAFF. This chain connects TRBV5-1 to TRBJ1-1; 8 bases are a match to TRBD1. Germline CDR1 reads SGHRS; CDR2 reads YFSETQ. This CDR3 has 15 residues.

There are many counts of this clonotype. The chain is built from TRBV24-1 and TRBJ1-2; D remains unclear. Trimming took 5 bases from V and 4 from J, leaving 13 bases between them. The CDR3 extends over 14 amino acids. Per the germline V gene, CDR1 is KGHDR and CDR2 is SFDVKD. CDR3: CATSGSANIYGYTF. The CDR3, as DNA: TGTGCCACCAGTGGAAGTGCTAACATCTATGGCTACACCTTC.

Of note for this clonotype: A much larger clone lies a single base off, so this may be a read error. The V gene is TRBV7-2, the J gene TRBJ1-1; possibly TRBD1 for D (5 bases). CDR3 length: 15 amino acids. Germline V gene lookup returns CDR1 SGHTA and CDR2 FQGNSA. With 5 bases removed from V and 1 base from J, the gap between germline ends came to 14 bases. The CDR3 DNA reads as TGTGCCAGCAGCCCCACGACAGTCACGAACACTGAAGCTTTCTTT. This encodes CASSPTTVTNTEAFF.

This clonotype appeared many times. The rearrangement links TRBV6-6 to TRBJ2-6, with 12 bases aligning to TRBD2. Unmatched junction bases numbered 4, after V lost 5 bases and J lost 11 bases. Germline CDR1 reads MNHNY; CDR2 reads SVGAGI (reference sequence). CDR3 length: 14 amino acids. CDR3 sequence reads: CASSSGTSGHVLTF. The DNA for the CDR3 is TGTGCCAGCAGTAGCGGGACTAGCGGGCACGTCCTGACTTTC.

This chain uses TRBV7-9 with TRBJ1-2; 11 nucleotides agree with TRBD1. Germline CDR1 reads SEHNR; CDR2 reads FQNEAQ (reference sequence). After removal of 4 bases from V and 4 bases from J, the junction contained 11 bases not matched to a gene. The CDR3 totals 17 residues. CDR3 sequence: CASSSRTGGKNCYGYTF. DNA for the CDR3: TGTGCCAGCAGCTCCCGGACAGGGGGCAAAAATTGCTATGGCTACACCTTC.

This clonotype was observed many times. The rearrangement joins TRBV20-1 to TRBJ2-1; 9 positions agree with TRBD2. J lost 4 bases, V lost 2 bases, and 21 bases had no gene match. CDR3 length: 20 amino acids. In germline, CDR1 is DFQATT, CDR2 SNEGSKA (reference sequence). CDR3 amino acids: CSARPPLGGRAITRYNEQFF. The CDR3 DNA reads as TGCAGTGCTAGACCACCCCTTGGCGGGAGGGCCATCACCAGGTACAATGAGCAGTTCTTC.

The chain recombines TRBV15 with TRBJ2-2, with D maybe TRBD2 (8 bases). The CDR3 runs 17 residues. The V end was cut by 5 bases, the J end by 1 base, with 17 bases between. The germline gives CDR1 LNHNV, CDR2 YYDKDF (reference sequence). In DNA form, the CDR3 reads TGTGCCACCAGCCCGGGAGGGGGCCTATGGAACACCGGGGAGCTGTTTTTT. Residues: CATSPGGGLWNTGELFF.

In its sample, this clonotype was seen a few times. The V call is TRBV28, the J call TRBJ2-7; D gene ambiguous. The V end lost 11 bases, the J end lost 0 bases, and 17 bases lay between the germline ends. Germline V gene data show CDR1 as MDHEN and CDR2 as SYDVKM. The CDR3 covers 14 residues. The CDR3 spells CAANTLTGSYEQYF. Written as DNA, the CDR3 is TGTGCCGCGAATACCCTAACCGGCTCCTACGAGCAGTACTTC.

A word on this clonotype: At one end, the junction sequence differs from germline, possibly due to a read error. The chain employs TRBV20-1 and TRBJ2-4; 12 positions agree with TRBD1. The assigned J gene may be wrong: the sequence end matches TRBJ2-7 better. Germline V gives CDR1 DFQATT, CDR2 SNEGSKA (reference sequence). The CDR3 contains 13 residues. DNA of the CDR3: TGCAGTGCGAGAGGGACAGGGGGCTCCGAGCAGTACTTC. Protein: CSARGTGGSEQYF.

J is TRBJ2-4 and V is TRBV20-1, with D possibly TRBD1 on 5 matching bases. The CDR3 totals 11 residues. The germline V and J ends were trimmed by 3 bases and 13 bases, with 13 bases remaining between them. Germline V CDR1 and CDR2: DFQATT, SNEGSKA (reference sequence). CDR3 loop: CSASQGYKQYF. Here the CDR3 DNA reads TGCAGTGCTAGCCAGGGCTACAAGCAGTACTTC.

This chain connects TRBV4-2 to TRBJ2-1; 10 positions match TRBD2. V was pared by 0 bases and J by 10 bases, with 12 bases of the junction left unmatched. CDR1 and CDR2 from the germline V gene are LGHNA and YNFKEQ. The CDR3 is 17 residues long. CDR3 in DNA: TGTGCCAGCAGCCAAGAAGGAGGGCTAGCGGGGGCCTACGAGCAGTTCTTC. Protein: CASSQEGGLAGAYEQFF.